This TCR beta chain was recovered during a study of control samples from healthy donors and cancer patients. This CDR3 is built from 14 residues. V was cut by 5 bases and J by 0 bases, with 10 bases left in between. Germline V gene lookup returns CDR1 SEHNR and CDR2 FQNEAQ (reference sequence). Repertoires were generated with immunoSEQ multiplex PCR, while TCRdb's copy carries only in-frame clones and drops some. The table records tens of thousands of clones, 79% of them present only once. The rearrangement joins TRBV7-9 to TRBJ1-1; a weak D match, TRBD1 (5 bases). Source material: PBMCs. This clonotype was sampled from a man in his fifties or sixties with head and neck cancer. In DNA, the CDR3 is TGTGCCAGCAGCGGTGAAGGGGTGAACACTGAAGCTTTCTTT. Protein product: CASSGEGVNTEAFF.